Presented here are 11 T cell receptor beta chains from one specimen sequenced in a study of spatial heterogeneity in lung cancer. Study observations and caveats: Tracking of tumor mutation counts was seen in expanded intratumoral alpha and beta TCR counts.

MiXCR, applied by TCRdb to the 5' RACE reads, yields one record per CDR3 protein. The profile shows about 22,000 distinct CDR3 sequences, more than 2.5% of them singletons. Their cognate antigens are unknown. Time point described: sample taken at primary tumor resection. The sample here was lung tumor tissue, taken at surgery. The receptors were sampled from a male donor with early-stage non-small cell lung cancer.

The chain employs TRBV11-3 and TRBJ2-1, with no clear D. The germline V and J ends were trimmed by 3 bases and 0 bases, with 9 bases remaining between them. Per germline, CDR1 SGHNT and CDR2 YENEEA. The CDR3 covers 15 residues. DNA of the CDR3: TGTGCCAGCAGCTTCTACGGTAGCTCCTACAATGAGCAGTTCTTC. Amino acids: CASSFYGSSYNEQFF.

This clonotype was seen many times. Here the CDR3 reads CASSTRPPAAEMNTEAFF. CDR3 DNA: TGTGCCAGCTCAACCAGACCGCCTGCGGCCGAGATGAACACTGAAGCTTTCTTT. The chain links TRBV18 to TRBJ1-1; D call uncertain. The length of the CDR3 is 18 residues. The germline gives CDR1 KGHSH, CDR2 LQKENI. V was shortened by 5 bases and J by 0 bases, with 22 bases between the two germline ends.

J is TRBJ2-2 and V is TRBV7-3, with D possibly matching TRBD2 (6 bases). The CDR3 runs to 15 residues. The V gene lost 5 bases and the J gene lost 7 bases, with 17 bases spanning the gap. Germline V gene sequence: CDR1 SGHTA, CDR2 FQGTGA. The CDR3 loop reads CASSPWAGSVGELFF. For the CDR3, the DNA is TGTGCCAGCAGCCCTTGGGCGGGATCCGTCGGGGAGCTGTTTTTT.

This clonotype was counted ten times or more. For the CDR3, the DNA is TGTGCCAGCAGTGGGGACATAAGTGAAGCTTTCTTT. It translates to CASSGDISEAFF. The gene calls are TRBV2 and TRBJ1-1; D might be TRBD1 (6 bases). The CDR3 totals 12 residues. Per the germline V gene, CDR1 is SNHLY and CDR2 is FYNNEI. The ends were cut back, 4 bases at V and 7 bases at J, with 10 bases in the middle.

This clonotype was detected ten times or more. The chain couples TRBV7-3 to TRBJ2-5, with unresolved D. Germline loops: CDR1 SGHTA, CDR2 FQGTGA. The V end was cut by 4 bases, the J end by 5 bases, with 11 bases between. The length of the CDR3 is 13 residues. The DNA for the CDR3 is TGTGCCAGCAGCTCGTCCCCGGTGGAGACCCAGTACTTC. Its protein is CASSSSPVETQYF.

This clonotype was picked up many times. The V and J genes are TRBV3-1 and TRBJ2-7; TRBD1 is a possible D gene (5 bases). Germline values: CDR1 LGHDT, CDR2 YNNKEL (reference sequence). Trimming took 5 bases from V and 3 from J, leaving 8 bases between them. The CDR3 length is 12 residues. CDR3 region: CASSDRNYEQYF. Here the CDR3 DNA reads TGTGCCAGCAGCGACAGAAACTACGAGCAGTACTTC.

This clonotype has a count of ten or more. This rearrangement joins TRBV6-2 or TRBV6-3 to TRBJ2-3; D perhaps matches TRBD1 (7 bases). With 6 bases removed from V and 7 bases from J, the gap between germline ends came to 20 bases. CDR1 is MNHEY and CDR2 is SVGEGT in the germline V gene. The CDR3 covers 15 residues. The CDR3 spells CASSPAGQTRNTQYF. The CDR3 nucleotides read TGTGCCAGCAGCCCCGCGGGACAGACCAGGAATACGCAGTATTTT.

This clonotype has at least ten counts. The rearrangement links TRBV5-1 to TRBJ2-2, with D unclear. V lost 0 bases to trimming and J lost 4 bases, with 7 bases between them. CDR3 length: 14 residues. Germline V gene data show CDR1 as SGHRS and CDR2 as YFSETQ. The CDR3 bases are TGCGCCAGCAGCTTGGCTCCGACCACCGGGGAGCTGTTTTTT. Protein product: CASSLAPTTGELFF. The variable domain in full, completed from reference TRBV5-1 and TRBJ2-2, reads KAGVTQTPRYLIKTRGQQVTLSCSPISGHRSVSWYQQTPGQGLQFLFEYFSETQRNKGNFPGRFSGRQFSNSRSEMNVSTLELGDSALYLCASSLAPTTGELFFGEGSRLTVL.

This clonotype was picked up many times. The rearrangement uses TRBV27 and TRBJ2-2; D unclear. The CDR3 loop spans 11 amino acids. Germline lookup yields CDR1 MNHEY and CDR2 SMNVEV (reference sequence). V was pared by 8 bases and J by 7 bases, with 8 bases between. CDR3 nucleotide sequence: TGTGCCAGCCGGTCTTTCGGGGAGCTGTTTTTT. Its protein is CASRSFGELFF.

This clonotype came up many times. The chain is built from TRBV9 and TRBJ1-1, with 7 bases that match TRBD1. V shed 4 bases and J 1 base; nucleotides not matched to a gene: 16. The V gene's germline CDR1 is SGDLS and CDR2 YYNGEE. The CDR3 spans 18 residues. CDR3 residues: CASSLPEGAGNGNTEAFF. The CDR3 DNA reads TGTGCCAGCAGCCTACCAGAGGGGGCAGGGAACGGGAACACTGAAGCTTTCTTT.

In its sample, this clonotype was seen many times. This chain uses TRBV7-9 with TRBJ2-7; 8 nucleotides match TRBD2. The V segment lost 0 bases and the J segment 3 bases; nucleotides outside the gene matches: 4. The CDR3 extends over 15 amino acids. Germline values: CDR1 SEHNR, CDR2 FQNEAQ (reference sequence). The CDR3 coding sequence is TGTGCCAGCAGCTTAGCACTAGCGGCGAGCTACGAGCAGTACTTC. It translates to CASSLALAASYEQYF.